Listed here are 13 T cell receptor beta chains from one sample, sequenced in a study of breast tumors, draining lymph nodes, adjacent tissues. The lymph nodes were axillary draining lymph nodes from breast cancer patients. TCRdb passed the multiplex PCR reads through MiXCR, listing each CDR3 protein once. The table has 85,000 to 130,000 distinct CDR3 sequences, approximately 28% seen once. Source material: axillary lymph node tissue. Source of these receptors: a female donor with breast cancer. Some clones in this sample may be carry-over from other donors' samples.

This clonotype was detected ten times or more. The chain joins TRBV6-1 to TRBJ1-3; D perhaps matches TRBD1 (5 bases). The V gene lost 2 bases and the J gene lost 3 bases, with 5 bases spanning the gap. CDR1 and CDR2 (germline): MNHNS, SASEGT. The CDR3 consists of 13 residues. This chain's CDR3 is CASSEQGGNTIYF. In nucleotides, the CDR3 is TGTGCCAGCAGTGAACAGGGTGGAAACACCATATATTTT.

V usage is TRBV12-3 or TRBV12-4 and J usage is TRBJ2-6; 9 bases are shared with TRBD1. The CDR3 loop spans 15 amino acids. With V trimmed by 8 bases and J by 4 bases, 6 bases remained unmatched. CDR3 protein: CASVQGASGANVLTF. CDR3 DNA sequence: TGTGCCAGCGTACAGGGGGCGTCCGGGGCCAACGTCCTGACTTTC.

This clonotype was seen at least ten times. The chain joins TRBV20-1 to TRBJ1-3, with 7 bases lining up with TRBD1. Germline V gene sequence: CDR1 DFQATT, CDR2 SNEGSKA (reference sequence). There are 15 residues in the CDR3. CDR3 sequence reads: CSISQGTDSGNTIYF. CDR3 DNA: TGCAGCATATCACAGGGGACCGACTCTGGAAACACCATATATTTT.

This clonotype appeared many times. The CDR3 loop is CASSLGREVEQYF. CDR3 DNA sequence: TGCGCCAGCAGCTTGGGGCGGGAGGTCGAGCAGTACTTC. This chain connects TRBV5-1 to TRBJ2-7; 8 bases fit TRBD2. V shed 0 bases, J shed 6 bases, and the junction held 2 bases outside the gene matches. Germline values: CDR1 SGHRS, CDR2 YFSETQ. The CDR3 consists of 13 residues. Full variable domain (remainder filled in from reference TRBV5-1 and TRBJ2-7): KAGVTQTPRYLIKTRGQQVTLSCSPISGHRSVSWYQQTPGQGLQFLFEYFSETQRNKGNFPGRFSGRQFSNSRSEMNVSTLELGDSALYLCASSLGREVEQYFGPGTRLTVT.

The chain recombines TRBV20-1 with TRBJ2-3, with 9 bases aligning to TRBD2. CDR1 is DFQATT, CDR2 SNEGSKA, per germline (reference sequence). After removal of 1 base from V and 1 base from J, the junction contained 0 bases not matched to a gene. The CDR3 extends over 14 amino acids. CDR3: CSARGTSGTDTQYF. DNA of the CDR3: TGCAGTGCTAGAGGGACTAGCGGCACAGATACGCAGTATTTT.

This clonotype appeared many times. In DNA form, the CDR3 reads TGTGCCAGCAGCTTAGGCAGGGGGCCGCGCTACACCTTC. Translation: CASSLGRGPRYTF. The chain employs TRBV7-9 and TRBJ1-2, with TRBD1 identical over 8 bases. CDR1 is SEHNR, CDR2 FQNEAQ, per germline (reference sequence). V trimming: 1 base; J trimming: 9 bases; junction bases outside the gene matches: 4. The CDR3 length is 13 residues.

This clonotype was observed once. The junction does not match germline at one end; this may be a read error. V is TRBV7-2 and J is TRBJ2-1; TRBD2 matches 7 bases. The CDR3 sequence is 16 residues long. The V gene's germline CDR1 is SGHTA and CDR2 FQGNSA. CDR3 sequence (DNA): TGTGCCAGCAGCTTAATGTCTAGCGGAGACTACTATGAGCAGTTCTTC. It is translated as CASSLMSSGDYYEQFF.

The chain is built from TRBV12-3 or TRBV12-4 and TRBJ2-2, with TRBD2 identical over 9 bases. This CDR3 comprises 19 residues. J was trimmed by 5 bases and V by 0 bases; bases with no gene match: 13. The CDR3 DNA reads TGTGCCAGCAGTTTAGCGGCTAGCGGGGCTCCCTGGGAGACCGGGGAGCTGTTTTTT. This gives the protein CASSLAASGAPWETGELFF.

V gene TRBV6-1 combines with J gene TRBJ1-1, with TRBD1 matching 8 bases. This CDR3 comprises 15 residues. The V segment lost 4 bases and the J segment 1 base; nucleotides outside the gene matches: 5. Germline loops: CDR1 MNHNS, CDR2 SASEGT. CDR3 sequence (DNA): TGTGCCAGCAGTGCCCGGACAGGGTGGAACACTGAAGCTTTCTTT. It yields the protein CASSARTGWNTEAFF.

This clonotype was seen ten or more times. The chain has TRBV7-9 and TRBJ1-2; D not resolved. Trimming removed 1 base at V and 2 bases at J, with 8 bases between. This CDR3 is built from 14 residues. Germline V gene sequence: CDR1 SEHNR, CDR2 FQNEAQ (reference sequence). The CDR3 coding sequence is TGTGCCAGCAGCTTAGAGGGCAGAAACTATGGCTACACCTTC. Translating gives CASSLEGRNYGYTF.

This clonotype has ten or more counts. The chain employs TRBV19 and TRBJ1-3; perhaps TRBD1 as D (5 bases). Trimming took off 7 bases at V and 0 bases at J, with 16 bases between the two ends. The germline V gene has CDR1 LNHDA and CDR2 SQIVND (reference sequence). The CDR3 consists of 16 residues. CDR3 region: CASISGRLTSGNTIYF. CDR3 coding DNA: TGTGCCAGTATCTCGGGACGCCTGACCTCTGGAAACACCATATATTTT.

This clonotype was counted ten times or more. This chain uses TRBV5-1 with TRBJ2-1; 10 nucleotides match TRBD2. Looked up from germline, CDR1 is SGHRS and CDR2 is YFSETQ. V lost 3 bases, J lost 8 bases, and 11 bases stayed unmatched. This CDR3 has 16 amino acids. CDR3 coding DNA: TGCGCCAGCAGCTCCGAACTAGCGGGGTACGGGGATGAGCAGTTCTTC. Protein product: CASSSELAGYGDEQFF.

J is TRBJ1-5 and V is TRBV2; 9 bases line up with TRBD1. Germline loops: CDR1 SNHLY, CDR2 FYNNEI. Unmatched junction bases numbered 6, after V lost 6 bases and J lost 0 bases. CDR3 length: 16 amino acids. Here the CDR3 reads CASRRDRDASNQPQHF. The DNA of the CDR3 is TGTGCCAGCAGGAGGGACAGGGACGCTAGCAATCAGCCCCAGCATTTT. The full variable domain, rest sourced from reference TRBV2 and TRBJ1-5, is EPEVTQTPSHQVTQMGQEVILRCVPISNHLYFYWYRQILGQKVEFLVSFYNNEISEKSEIFDDQFSVERPDGSNFTLKIRSTKLEDSAMYFCASRRDRDASNQPQHFGDGTRLSIL.